The 3 T cell receptor beta chains reported below all come from one sample, sequenced in a study of cytotoxic CD8 clonotypes in ibrutinib-treated CLL (dated by TCRdb to the early 2020s). The time point label corresponds to: more than 10 months on ibrutinib. The method behind the library was the immunoSEQ multiplex PCR assay. This is the immuneACCESS table as TCRdb keeps it, with only in-frame sequences that have V and J called. A part of the clones is gone; compared with another copy, unresolved V genes explain less than half, and the rest is unexplained. This sample gives 200,000 to 250,000 clones in total; roughly three quarters of them show up just once. The ten largest clones take up roughly 5.9% of the sample. Here the sequenced sample was PBMCs, taken after 12 months of ibrutinib treatment. The source of these receptors is a human donor with chronic lymphocytic leukemia.

The V call is TRBV27, the J call TRBJ2-1; 10 bases fit TRBD2. V lost 2 bases to trimming and J lost 2 bases; unmatched junction nucleotides: 6. The CDR3 sequence is 17 residues long. The germline V gene has CDR1 MNHEY and CDR2 SMNVEV (reference sequence). This chain's CDR3 is CASSLQASGSPYNEQFF. The CDR3 DNA reads TGTGCCAGCAGTTTACAGGCTAGCGGGAGCCCCTACAATGAGCAGTTCTTC.

This clone was recorded only once. The rearrangement links TRBV18 to TRBJ1-3; D is possibly TRBD1 (6 bases). This CDR3 has 16 residues. Trimming took 6 bases from V and 0 from J, leaving 15 bases between them. The germline CDR1 and CDR2 sequences are KGHSH and LQKENI. CDR3 DNA: TGTGCCAGCTCGGGCACCGGGACACTCTCTGGAAACACCATATATTTT. It is translated as CASSGTGTLSGNTIYF. Filled out from reference TRBV18 and TRBJ1-3, the complete variable domain reads NAGVMQNPRHLVRRRGQEARLRCSPMKGHSHVYWYRQLPEEGLKFMVYLQKENIIDESGMPKERFSAEFPKEGPSILRIQQVVRGDSAAYFCASSGTGTLSGNTIYFGEGSWLTVV.

This clone came up a few times. The rearrangement uses TRBV25-1 and TRBJ1-2; D is ambiguous. The CDR3 sequence is 13 residues long. The V gene lost 0 bases and the J gene lost 2 bases, with 4 bases spanning the gap. Germline V gives CDR1 MGHDK, CDR2 SYGVNS. CDR3 in amino acids: CASSEYPNYGYTF. The CDR3 coding sequence is TGTGCCAGCAGTGAATACCCCAACTATGGCTACACCTTC.